The 10 T cell receptor beta chains reported below all come from one sample, sequenced in a study of T-cell memory formation after mild COVID-19. Via MiXCR, TCRdb re-called the 5' RACE reads, giving one row per CDR3 protein. The table lists about 90,000 distinct CDR3 sequences, about 15% of them singletons. The sequenced sample was PBMCs or a T cell subset sorted from them (not recorded which). The source of these receptors is a man between 18 and 29 years old who had mild COVID-19 (a few samples of this study predate the infection). Cell type and time point are not known.

The chain uses TRBV28 and TRBJ2-1; 15 bases match TRBD2. Germline lookup yields CDR1 MDHEN and CDR2 SYDVKM. V dropped 6 bases and J dropped 3; count of bases not matched to a gene: 6. The CDR3 loop spans 17 amino acids. In DNA form, the CDR3 reads TGTGCCAGCAGCCCCGGGACTAGCGGGGGGCTCTACAATGAGCAGTTCTTC. This encodes CASSPGTSGGLYNEQFF.

The chain recombines TRBV20-1 with TRBJ2-1; D not resolved. The V end lost 5 bases, the J end lost 2 bases, and 16 bases lay between the germline ends. Germline CDR1 and CDR2: DFQATT and SNEGSKA (reference sequence). The CDR3 loop spans 15 amino acids. The CDR3 loop reads CSAQLTPTTYNEQFF. CDR3 in DNA: TGCAGTGCTCAACTCACGCCGACAACCTACAATGAGCAGTTCTTC.

The V and J genes are TRBV5-1 and TRBJ1-1; D uncertain. The CDR3 length is 16 residues. In germline, CDR1 is SGHRS, CDR2 YFSETQ. Trimming removed 4 bases at V and 2 bases at J, with 18 bases between. CDR3 DNA sequence: TGCGCCAGCAGCCCGAGAGCACCGAGCCTTAACACTGAAGCTTTCTTT. Translated: CASSPRAPSLNTEAFF.

This clonotype was recorded a few times. The genes are TRBV12-3 or TRBV12-4 and TRBJ2-2; D may be TRBD1 (6 bases). This CDR3 has 15 amino acids. V was pared by 7 bases and J by 1 base, with 13 bases between. CDR3: CASTATGMNTGELFF. In DNA form, the CDR3 reads TGTGCCAGCACCGCAACAGGGATGAACACCGGGGAGCTGTTTTTT.

The chain combines TRBV27 with TRBJ1-6, with unresolved D. Germline assignment: CDR1 MNHEY and CDR2 SMNVEV (reference sequence). This CDR3 spans 14 amino acids. Deletions cut 3 bases from V and 8 bases from J, with 11 bases between. The chain's CDR3 is CASSFGGRDSPLHF. The CDR3, as DNA: TGTGCCAGCAGTTTCGGCGGACGGGATTCACCCCTCCACTTT.

J is TRBJ2-7 and V is TRBV7-8; 11 bases align to TRBD1. Germline lookup yields CDR1 SGHVS and CDR2 FQNEAQ. Trimming cost V 3 bases and J 4 bases; bases outside gene matches: 2. This CDR3 region has 14 residues. This CDR3 reads CASSLGQGVYEQYV. CDR3 bases: TGTGCCAGCAGCTTGGGACAGGGGGTTTACGAGCAGTACGTC.

The rearrangement links TRBV29-1 to TRBJ2-2; D call uncertain. V lost 5 bases, J lost 1 base, and 5 bases lay in between. The CDR3 spans 12 residues. From germline, CDR1 is SQVTM and CDR2 ANQGSEA. The CDR3 sequence is CSVRENTGELFF. The CDR3 DNA sequence: TGCAGCGTTCGTGAGAACACCGGGGAGCTGTTTTTT.

A few counts support this clonotype. The V and J genes are TRBV4-3 and TRBJ2-1, with 9 bases that match TRBD2. V lost 0 bases, J lost 12 bases, and 6 bases stayed unmatched. Germline CDR1 is LGHNA and CDR2 is YSLEER. The CDR3 loop spans 14 amino acids. In nucleotides, the CDR3 is TGCGCCAGCAGCCAAGAAGGCGGGGGGGCTTGGCAGTTCTTC. It is translated as CASSQEGGGAWQFF.

The gene calls are TRBV7-2 and TRBJ2-7, with 8 bases matching TRBD1. Germline-derived CDR1 and CDR2 are SGHTA and FQGNSA. CDR3 length equals 17 residues. With 0 bases clipped from V and 1 base from J, the junction kept 8 bases outside the gene matches. The chain's CDR3 is CASSLAPPGQVSYEQYF. The DNA for the CDR3 is TGTGCCAGCAGCTTAGCGCCTCCGGGACAGGTGTCCTACGAGCAGTACTTC.

V gene TRBV6-5 combines with J gene TRBJ1-1; TRBD1 is a possible D gene (5 bases). The CDR3 is 16 amino acids. The V and J ends lost 4 bases and 1 base respectively, with 16 bases between them. Looked up from germline, CDR1 is MNHEY and CDR2 is SVGAGI. This chain's CDR3 is CASSSRRGWRNTEAFF. For the CDR3, the DNA is TGTGCCAGCAGTTCGAGGCGGGGGTGGAGGAACACTGAAGCTTTCTTT.